This T cell receptor beta chain was captured in a study of shared clonotypes between healthy human individuals. Libraries were prepared by immunoSEQ multiplex PCR; TCRdb keeps only in-frame clonotypes and omits some of them. The table has some 500,000 clones, roughly 95% seen once. V was trimmed by 1 base and J by 4 bases, leaving 7 bases between them. The CDR3 has 13 amino acids. Per germline, CDR1 SEHNR and CDR2 FQNEAQ (reference sequence). This clone has a handful of counts. This chain joins TRBV7-9 and TRBJ2-5; no firm D call. This receptor was taken from a young woman in good health. Sequencing input: naive CD4+ T cells sorted from blood. Subset defined: CD45RA+ positively selected. CDR3 sequence: CASSLDGGETQYF. The CDR3 nucleotides read TGTGCCAGCAGCTTAGACGGCGGAGAGACCCAGTACTTC.